This T cell receptor (beta chain) came from a study of Ad26.COV2.S vaccination and SARS-CoV-2 variants. Study-level results: Quantification of TCR breadth and depth may have yielded underestimates of total T cell responses. Similar non-spike TCR breadth was observed in recipients of vaccine and of placebo. Spike-specific TCR breadth ran higher among vaccine recipients than placebo recipients.

This sample's treatment: around 19 received Ad26.COV2.S at low or high dose, single or two shots; several received placebo; per-sample allocation not given. The investigators took samples on day 63 after the first vaccine or placebo injection. Measured with immunoSEQ multiplex PCR; TCRdb has only the in-frame clones, and not every one. The sample lists hundreds of thousands of clones; about 85% were seen once. Comments on this clone: Antigen: not known.

After removal of 5 bases from V and 4 bases from J, the junction contained 8 bases not matched to a gene. CDR3 length: 15 amino acids. In germline, CDR1 is MGHDK, CDR2 SYGVNS. The source was peripheral blood, collected in a trial of Ad26.COV2.S vaccine versus placebo. The sequence derives from a person between 18 and 65 years old who received the Ad26.COV2.S COVID-19 vaccine or a placebo. The J gene is TRBJ1-2, the V gene TRBV25-1; TRBD1 agrees at 9 bases. The CDR3 DNA follows: TGTGCCAGCAGTTTTGGGACAGGGTTCTTCTATGGCTACACCTTC. This encodes CASSFGTGFFYGYTF.